Included here is one T cell receptor beta chain sequence, with context. This entry belongs to a study of CD8 T cells in Susac syndrome. Random hexamers were used to reverse transcribe an amount of about 0.5 to 1 ug RNA. Multiplex immunoSEQ PCR targeted 54 Vbeta and 13 Jbeta TCR beta segments. A single record per CDR3 protein comes from TCRdb applying MiXCR to the immunoSEQ multiplex PCR reads. The sample records approximately 190,000 distinct CDR3 sequences, roughly 92% being singletons. V lost 6 bases and J lost 0, with 15 bases in between. The CDR3 extends over 16 amino acids. The germline V gene has CDR1 MDHEN and CDR2 SYDVKM.

V is TRBV28 and J is TRBJ1-5; perhaps TRBD1 as D (6 bases). The receptor was isolated from a human donor in good health. The sample comprised CD4+ T cells from PBMCs. The CDR3 reads CASRPTAGDSNQPQHF. The CDR3 region has the DNA TGTGCCAGCAGACCTACAGCAGGGGATAGCAATCAGCCCCAGCATTTT.